These 19 T cell receptor beta chains originate from one sample sequenced in a study of CD8 T cells in ankylosing spondylitis. Study results and limitations: Ankylosing spondylitis blood appeared to carry a characteristic TCR beta motif of fewer than 10 highly homologous variants.

These TCRs are of unknown antigen specificity. A single record per CDR3 protein comes from TCRdb applying MiXCR to the 5' RACE reads. The sample has around 140,000 distinct CDR3 sequences, approximately 17% seen once. Sequenced input: blood, either unsorted or a sorted T cell fraction (not recorded which). These receptors all stem from a male donor with ankylosing spondylitis.

The chain uses TRBV7-6 and TRBJ2-1; D unclear. Germline loops: CDR1 SGHVS, CDR2 FNYEAQ. There are 12 residues in the CDR3. V lost 5 bases to trimming and J lost 5 bases, with 7 bases between them. The CDR3 region is CASSPMDNEQFF. For the CDR3, the DNA is TGTGCCAGCAGCCCCATGGACAATGAGCAGTTCTTC.

This clonotype has more than one count but fewer than ten. The chain carries TRBV20-1 and TRBJ2-3; 9 bases fit TRBD2. V lost 0 bases to trimming and J lost 5 bases; unmatched junction nucleotides: 9. Germline CDR1 and CDR2: DFQATT and SNEGSKA (reference sequence). This CDR3 has 16 amino acids. CDR3 bases: TGCAGTGCTAGAGATCCTCTAGCGGGACATATAGATACGCAGTATTTT. This gives the protein CSARDPLAGHIDTQYF.

This rearrangement joins TRBV7-9 to TRBJ2-1, with D possibly being TRBD1 or TRBD2 (5 bases each). V lost 7 bases and J 6 bases, leaving 22 bases between the germline ends. CDR1 and CDR2 (germline): SEHNR, FQNEAQ (reference sequence). The CDR3 covers 16 residues. CDR3 loop: CASTQPGPNPGNEQFF. The CDR3 DNA follows: TGTGCCAGCACCCAACCGGGGCCGAACCCGGGCAATGAGCAGTTCTTC.

The chain couples TRBV2 to TRBJ2-2; 7 nucleotides match TRBD2. CDR1 is SNHLY, CDR2 FYNNEI, per germline. The CDR3 runs 16 residues. Trimming cost V 6 bases and J 4 bases; bases outside gene matches: 11. The CDR3 region is CASRGEGWDATGELFF. CDR3 bases: TGTGCCAGCAGGGGGGAGGGATGGGACGCCACCGGGGAGCTGTTTTTT.

This clonotype was seen more than once but under ten times. The V gene is TRBV6-1, the J gene TRBJ2-1; the match to TRBD2 covers 8 bases. Germline assignment: CDR1 MNHNS and CDR2 SASEGT. V dropped 3 bases and J dropped 4; count of bases not matched to a gene: 11. CDR3 size: 17 residues. This chain's CDR3 is CASSDPLGTSNYNEQFF. CDR3 DNA sequence: TGTGCCAGCAGTGACCCTTTGGGGACTAGTAATTACAATGAGCAGTTCTTC.

The chain uses TRBV18 and TRBJ2-7; tentative D call: TRBD2 (6 bases). Germline loops: CDR1 KGHSH, CDR2 LQKENI. The V and J ends lost 3 bases and 3 bases respectively, with 12 bases between them. The CDR3 is 14 amino acids. CDR3 protein: CASSPGGSFYEQYF. DNA for the CDR3: TGTGCCAGCTCACCTGGAGGGTCATTCTACGAGCAGTACTTC.

This clonotype was seen a handful of times. J is TRBJ2-2 and V is TRBV7-8, with a weak D call TRBD2 (7 bases). V was cut by 5 bases and J by 1 base, with 14 bases left in between. Germline-derived CDR1 and CDR2 are SGHVS and FQNEAQ. The CDR3 loop spans 16 amino acids. The CDR3 DNA follows: TGTGCCAGCAGCCCGGCTAGGGGGGGGAACACCGGGGAGCTGTTTTTT. Translated: CASSPARGGNTGELFF.

The rearrangement uses TRBV9 and TRBJ2-7, with D perhaps given as TRBD1 or TRBD2 (5 bases each). The length of the CDR3 is 14 residues. V lost 0 bases and J 3 bases, leaving 10 bases between the germline ends. The germline V gene encodes CDR1 SGDLS and CDR2 YYNGEE. CDR3 loop: CASSVAGANYEQYF. As DNA, the CDR3 is TGTGCCAGCAGCGTAGCCGGGGCTAACTACGAGCAGTACTTC.

This clonotype has only a few counts. The chain carries TRBV4-3 and TRBJ1-1; D gene ambiguous. Germline V lookup: CDR1 LGHNA, CDR2 YSLEER. Trimming removed 3 bases from V and 4 bases from J, with 15 bases in between. The CDR3 runs 15 residues. The CDR3 DNA follows: TGCGCCAGCAGCCAGAGGACGTGGGGAGGCACTGAAGCTTTCTTT. Protein sequence: CASSQRTWGGTEAFF.

With regard to this clonotype: This may arise from a read error, as a much more abundant clone is one base away. The chain employs TRBV4-2 and TRBJ2-1; 11 bases match TRBD2. The CDR3 loop spans 16 amino acids. CDR1 and CDR2 (germline): LGHNA, YNFKEQ. The CDR3, as DNA: TGTGCCTGCAGCCCGACTAGCGGGGAATTCTACAATGAGCAGTTCTTC. Protein: CACSPTSGEFYNEQFF.

This clonotype has a count of ten or more. The rearrangement uses TRBV5-1 and TRBJ2-7, with 11 positions matching TRBD2. The CDR3 is 15 residues long. Looked up from germline, CDR1 is SGHRS and CDR2 is YFSETQ. After removal of 3 bases from V and 5 bases from J, the junction contained 7 bases not matched to a gene. Here the CDR3 reads CASSSPSGRSDEQYF. The CDR3 bases are TGCGCCAGCAGCTCACCTAGCGGGAGGAGCGACGAGCAGTACTTC.

This clonotype occurred a few times. This chain connects TRBV7-8 to TRBJ2-7; D is possibly TRBD1 (6 bases). This CDR3 spans 13 amino acids. Germline assignment: CDR1 SGHVS and CDR2 FQNEAQ. V was cut by 6 bases and J by 5 bases, with 14 bases left in between. Here the CDR3 DNA reads TGTGCCAGCAGGAGCAGGGGTTCCCACGAGCAGTACTTC. This sequence encodes CASRSRGSHEQYF.

The CDR3 sequence is CASSQLAGHTDTQYF. The CDR3 DNA is TGCGCCAGCAGCCAACTAGCGGGCCACACAGATACGCAGTATTTT. V gene TRBV10-2 combines with J gene TRBJ2-3; TRBD2 agrees at 9 bases. V was pared by 6 bases and J by 2 bases, with 6 bases of the junction left unmatched. CDR3 length equals 15 residues. Germline CDR1 is WSHSY and CDR2 is SAAADI.

This clonotype was counted many times. The J gene is TRBJ1-1, the V gene TRBV24-1; tentative D call: TRBD1 (5 bases). Trimming left V 5 bases short and J 1 base short, with 13 bases between. The CDR3 covers 15 residues. The germline V gene has CDR1 KGHDR and CDR2 SFDVKD. The CDR3 reads CATSGPGRRNTEAFF. CDR3 DNA: TGTGCCACCAGTGGGCCGGGACGGAGGAACACTGAAGCTTTCTTT.

This clonotype was counted only a few times. This chain joins TRBV4-1 and TRBJ2-2; either TRBD1 or TRBD2 may fit D (5 bases each). Trimming removed 2 bases at V and 4 bases at J, with 11 bases between. Germline V gene lookup returns CDR1 MGHRA and CDR2 YSYEKL. This CDR3 is built from 15 residues. CDR3 sequence reads: CASSQYRDGTGELFF. The CDR3 nucleotides are TGCGCCAGCAGCCAATACCGGGACGGCACCGGGGAGCTGTTTTTT.

This clonotype was seen only once. A clone one base away is much larger, so this may be a read error. V usage is TRBV12-3 or TRBV12-4 and J usage is TRBJ2-7; D gene uncertain. The CDR3 consists of 14 residues. The V and J ends lost 3 bases and 3 bases respectively, with 12 bases between them. The CDR3 DNA reads as TGTGCCAGCAGTTTGCGGCATCCTAACTACGAGCAGTACTTC. This codes for CASSLRHPNYEQYF.

V and J are TRBV20-1 and TRBJ2-7; 8 bases match TRBD2. The CDR3 spans 13 residues. The junction had 6 bases not matched to a gene; V was cut back by 3 bases and J by 5 bases. Per the germline V gene, CDR1 is DFQATT and CDR2 is SNEGSKA (reference sequence). The CDR3 loop reads CSARSGRAHEQYF. CDR3 DNA: TGCAGTGCTAGGAGCGGGAGAGCCCACGAGCAGTACTTC.

This clonotype was seen a handful of times. The chain uses TRBV28 and TRBJ2-5; D is possibly TRBD1 or TRBD2 (5 bases each). The V gene's germline CDR1 is MDHEN and CDR2 SYDVKM. CDR3 size: 14 residues. The germline V and J ends were trimmed by 7 bases and 7 bases, with 19 bases remaining between them. CDR3 residues: CASTPRGDGRTQYF. Here the CDR3 DNA reads TGTGCCAGCACCCCACGGGGCGATGGGAGGACCCAGTACTTC.

This clonotype was seen a handful of times. This chain joins TRBV7-9 and TRBJ2-3, with 7 bases aligning to TRBD2. Germline lookup yields CDR1 SEHNR and CDR2 FQNEAQ (reference sequence). The V segment lost 5 bases and the J segment 9 bases; nucleotides outside the gene matches: 8. The CDR3 contains 13 residues. Here the CDR3 DNA reads TGTGCCAGCAGCCCCACTAGCGACTCAACGCAGTATTTT. It specifies CASSPTSDSTQYF.